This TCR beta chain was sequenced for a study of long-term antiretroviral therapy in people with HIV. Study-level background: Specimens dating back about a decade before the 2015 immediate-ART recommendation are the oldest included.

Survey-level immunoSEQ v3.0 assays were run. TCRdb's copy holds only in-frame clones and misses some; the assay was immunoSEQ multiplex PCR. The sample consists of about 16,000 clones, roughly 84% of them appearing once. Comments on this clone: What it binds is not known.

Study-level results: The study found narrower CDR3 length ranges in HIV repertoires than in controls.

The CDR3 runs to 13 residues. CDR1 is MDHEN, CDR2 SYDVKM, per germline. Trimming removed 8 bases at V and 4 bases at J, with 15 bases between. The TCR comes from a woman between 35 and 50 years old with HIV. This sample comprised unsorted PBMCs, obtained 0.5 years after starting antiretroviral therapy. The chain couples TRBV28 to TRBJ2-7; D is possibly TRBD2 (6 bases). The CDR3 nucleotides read TGTGCCAGCTCCGGGGACGGGGGATACGAGCAGTACTTC. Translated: CASSGDGGYEQYF.